This T cell receptor (beta chain) was sequenced during a study of blood T cell repertoires in COVID-19. About the study: COVID-19 samples from acute and convalescent phases originated in the United States, Italy and Spain.

The repertoire was sequenced with immunoSEQ multiplex PCR; TCRdb's copy has only in-frame clones and lacks some. The profile shows around 280,000 clones, around nine tenths of them singletons. The CDR3 covers 12 residues. The ends were cut back, 6 bases at V and 4 bases at J, with 9 bases in the middle. CDR1 is MNHEY and CDR2 is SVGAGI in the germline V gene. Recruitment covered about two dozen US areas and drew participants whose ages spanned roughly 18 to 89 years. The receptor's source is a woman between 35 and 50 years old who had recovered from COVID-19. This chain joins TRBV6-5 and TRBJ1-1, with a possible D match to TRBD1 (5 bases). Sequencing was carried out using PBMCs or T cells enriched from blood (not recorded which). The CDR3 region has the DNA TGTGCCAGCAGAACGGGGGGCACTGAAGCTTTCTTT. This encodes CASRTGGTEAFF.